These T cell receptor beta chains were read from a single sample in a study of a mutant IDH1 vaccine in newly diagnosed glioma. TCRdb keeps only in-frame clones here, not all; method: immunoSEQ multiplex PCR. The table records just over 80,000 clones, 85% of them present only once. No antigen is known for these receptors. Sequencing was performed on PBMCs, taken from a glioma patient whose treatment included an IDH1 peptide vaccine. The receptor source for this set is a man under 40 with glioma. Some clones in this sample may be carry-over from other donors' samples. The CDR3 runs from the conserved cysteine through the conserved F or W. A D gene is named only where the DNA matches it firmly. A row's size may be missing; if present it is once, few, many or a size class.

D gene: .; J gene: TRBJ1-6; clone size: .; V gene: TRBV27; CDR3 protein: CASSSPNRGINSPLHF; CDR3 DNA: TGTGCCAGCAGTTCCCCTAACCGGGGGATCAATTCACCCCTCCACTTT
D gene: .; J gene: TRBJ2-7; clone size: once; V gene: TRBV27; CDR3 protein: CASSYAGAGVNEQYF; CDR3 DNA: TGTGCCAGCAGTTACGCTGGGGCAGGCGTCAACGAGCAGTACTTC
D gene: .; J gene: TRBJ1-2; clone size: once; V gene: TRBV4-3; CDR3 protein: CASSLQVGAPFYGYTF; CDR3 DNA: TGCGCCAGCAGCCTCCAAGTGGGGGCGCCTTTCTATGGCTACACCTTC
D gene: TRBD2; J gene: TRBJ2-1; clone size: .; V gene: TRBV9; CDR3 protein: CASSDSLLAGDHYEQFF; CDR3 DNA: TGTGCCAGCAGCGATTCCTTGCTAGCGGGGGACCACTATGAGCAGTTCTTC
D gene: TRBD2; J gene: TRBJ2-2; clone size: .; V gene: TRBV10-3; CDR3 protein: CAISEGGLAGEAGELFF; CDR3 DNA: TGTGCCATCAGTGAGGGGGGACTAGCGGGAGAGGCCGGGGAGCTGTTTTTT
D gene: .; J gene: TRBJ2-7; clone size: .; V gene: TRBV27; CDR3 protein: CASSPSGTPGGEQYF; CDR3 DNA: TGTGCCAGCAGTCCCTCCGGGACACCGGGGGGCGAGCAGTACTTC
D gene: TRBD1; J gene: TRBJ2-7; clone size: .; V gene: TRBV13; CDR3 protein: CASSLLQGAYEQYF; CDR3 DNA: TGTGCCAGCAGCTTGCTCCAGGGGGCGTACGAGCAGTACTTC
D gene: TRBD1; J gene: TRBJ1-1; clone size: .; V gene: TRBV29-1; CDR3 protein: CSVGQGGTEAFF; CDR3 DNA: TGCAGCGTGGGACAGGGCGGTACTGAAGCTTTCTTT
D gene: .; J gene: TRBJ2-7; clone size: .; V gene: TRBV30; CDR3 protein: CAWDSRDRSYEQYF; CDR3 DNA: TGTGCCTGGGACTCCCGGGACCGCTCCTACGAGCAGTACTTC
D gene: .; J gene: TRBJ2-7; clone size: few; V gene: TRBV7-6; CDR3 protein: CASSLGPNYEQYF; CDR3 DNA: TGTGCCAGCAGCTTGGGACCTAATTACGAGCAGTACTTC
D gene: .; J gene: TRBJ1-1; clone size: .; V gene: TRBV4-3; CDR3 protein: CASSQNLDGTEAFF; CDR3 DNA: TGCGCCAGCAGCCAAAACCTTGACGGGACTGAAGCTTTCTTT
D gene: .; J gene: TRBJ1-1; clone size: .; V gene: TRBV6-1; CDR3 protein: CASSGELTADTEAFF; CDR3 DNA: TGTGCCAGCAGTGGAGAACTGACAGCGGACACTGAAGCTTTCTTT
D gene: .; J gene: TRBJ1-4; clone size: .; V gene: TRBV19; CDR3 protein: CASSRGGAGEKLFF; CDR3 DNA: TGTGCCAGTAGTCGCGGGGGCGCAGGCGAAAAACTGTTTTTT